These 11 T cell receptor beta chains came from one sample sequenced in a study of cytomegalovirus exposure and HLA in healthy donors. PCR amplification relied on 60 Vbeta primers (plus 13 Jbeta primers). Assay: immunoSEQ multiplex PCR; the TCRdb copy retains only in-frame clones and omits some. The table includes roughly 200,000 clones, around 80% detected once. The sample comprised PBMCs. The receptors derive from a woman in her 30s in good health and CMV-seropositive.

The V call is TRBV7-9, the J call TRBJ2-7; 9 positions match TRBD2. The CDR3 loop spans 18 amino acids. The germline V gene has CDR1 SEHNR and CDR2 FQNEAQ (reference sequence). J was trimmed by 0 bases and V by 2 bases; bases with no gene match: 11. The CDR3 region has the DNA TGTGCCAGCAGCTTACACCCCGGGACTAGCCAAAGCTCCTACGAGCAGTACTTC. Its protein product is CASSLHPGTSQSSYEQYF.

The rearrangement uses TRBV9 and TRBJ2-7, with TRBD2 matching over 12 bases. CDR3 length equals 15 residues. CDR1 and CDR2 from the germline V gene are SGDLS and YYNGEE. Trimming took 3 bases from V and 0 from J; bases not matched to a gene: 1. For the CDR3, the DNA is TGTGCCAGCAGCGGGGGACTAGCGGGCTCCTACGAGCAGTACTTC. Residues: CASSGGLAGSYEQYF.

The chain recombines TRBV2 with TRBJ1-2; 11 positions agree with TRBD1. Looked up from germline, CDR1 is SNHLY and CDR2 is FYNNEI. The trim removed 9 bases at V and 8 bases at J, leaving 11 bases unmatched. The CDR3 consists of 14 residues. The CDR3 region has the DNA TGTGCCAGTGCGAGGACAGGGGGCGCCGGGGGCTACACCTTC. Its protein product is CASARTGGAGGYTF.

The genes are TRBV28 and TRBJ2-7; D gene ambiguous. CDR1 and CDR2 (germline): MDHEN, SYDVKM. This CDR3 contains 16 residues. Trimming took off 6 bases at V and 4 bases at J, with 22 bases between the two ends. The CDR3 region has the DNA TGTGCCAGCAGCTTAGATACGAGTCCGATCAGGTACGAGCAGTACTTC. Translated, it gives CASSLDTSPIRYEQYF.

J is TRBJ1-1 and V is TRBV21-1; the D call TRBD1 from the table was never checked on the DNA. TRBV21-1 is reported as a pseudogene. This CDR3 contains 15 residues. This chain's CDR3 is CASSSEGTGNTEAFF. CDR3 sequence (DNA): TGTGCCAGCAGCAGCGAAGGGACAGGGAACACTGAAGCTTTCTTT.

The chain has TRBV5-1 and TRBJ1-2, with 7 bases fitting TRBD1. Germline V CDR1 and CDR2: SGHRS, YFSETQ. J gave up 0 bases and V 4 bases, and 3 bases lay outside the gene matches. The CDR3 contains 14 residues. In nucleotides, the CDR3 is TGCGCCAGCAGCCAAGACAGGGCTAACTATGGCTACACCTTC. Amino acid sequence: CASSQDRANYGYTF.

This clone is a singleton in its sample. The chain links TRBV4-3 to TRBJ2-1; 7 bases line up with TRBD2. Germline V gene data show CDR1 as LGHNA and CDR2 as YSLEER. V trimming: 1 base; J trimming: 5 bases; junction bases outside the gene matches: 2. This CDR3 comprises 14 residues. The CDR3 sequence is CASSQGTRNNEQFF. CDR3 DNA: TGCGCCAGCAGCCAAGGGACTAGAAACAATGAGCAGTTCTTC.

CDR3 DNA: TGTGCCAGCAGTGCTCTGACAGAACGCCAGCATTTT. Protein product: CASSALTERQHF. The chain couples TRBV6-1 to TRBJ1-5, with a tentative D call TRBD1 (5 bases). V lost 4 bases and J lost 12, with 13 bases in between. Per the germline V gene, CDR1 is MNHNS and CDR2 is SASEGT. The CDR3 loop spans 12 amino acids.

The rearrangement uses TRBV28 and TRBJ1-6, with 8 bases fitting TRBD1. V shed 2 bases and J 12 bases; nucleotides not matched to a gene: 3. The CDR3 extends over 13 amino acids. Germline values: CDR1 MDHEN, CDR2 SYDVKM. Here the CDR3 DNA reads TGTGCCAGCAGTTTACTGGACAGGGAACCCCTCCACTTT. This sequence encodes CASSLLDREPLHF.

The gene calls are TRBV5-1 and TRBJ1-1; 8 bases fit TRBD1. This CDR3 has 16 residues. After removal of 4 bases from V and 6 bases from J, the junction contained 14 bases not matched to a gene. Germline V lookup: CDR1 SGHRS, CDR2 YFSETQ. The CDR3 DNA sequence: TGCGCCAGCAGCCCTCAGGACAGGGCGGGATTCCCTGAAGCTTTCTTT. It codes for CASSPQDRAGFPEAFF.

The CDR3 is CASSPNLAETYEQYF. The CDR3 nucleotides are TGCGCCAGCAGCCCAAATCTAGCGGAAACCTACGAGCAGTACTTC. The chain carries TRBV4-3 and TRBJ2-7; 7 nucleotides match TRBD2. From germline, CDR1 is LGHNA and CDR2 YSLEER. The CDR3 spans 15 residues. Trimming took 4 bases from V and 2 from J; bases not matched to a gene: 8.